This section outlines one T cell receptor beta chain sequence together with its context. Its antigen is as yet unknown. Germline V gene data show CDR1 as MNHEY and CDR2 as SMNVEV (reference sequence). V lost 2 bases and J lost 7; bases outside the gene matches: 9. This CDR3 comprises 16 residues. This sample stems from a study of blood T cells in healthy people across ages. A second roughly 6 to 11 cycle PCR used barcoded and J-beta primers. Each CDR3 protein gets one entry after TCRdb re-called the 5' RACE reads with MiXCR. The sample has more than 1.4 million distinct CDR3 sequences; 40% to 50% are singletons. General study points: For the donors, CMV status was unknown and possibly confounded expanded clonotype changes. Strongly correlated with naive T cell percentage was TCR beta diversity.

The total RNA that was extracted per sample amounted to at least 5 micrograms. The J gene is TRBJ2-1, the V gene TRBV27; 9 nucleotides agree with TRBD1. The source material was blood. This sequence was found in a woman aged 18-29 years in good health. The DNA of the CDR3 is TGTGCCAGCAGTTTACTCGACAGGGGGGTAGGAAATGAGCAGTTCTTC. Translating it yields CASSLLDRGVGNEQFF.